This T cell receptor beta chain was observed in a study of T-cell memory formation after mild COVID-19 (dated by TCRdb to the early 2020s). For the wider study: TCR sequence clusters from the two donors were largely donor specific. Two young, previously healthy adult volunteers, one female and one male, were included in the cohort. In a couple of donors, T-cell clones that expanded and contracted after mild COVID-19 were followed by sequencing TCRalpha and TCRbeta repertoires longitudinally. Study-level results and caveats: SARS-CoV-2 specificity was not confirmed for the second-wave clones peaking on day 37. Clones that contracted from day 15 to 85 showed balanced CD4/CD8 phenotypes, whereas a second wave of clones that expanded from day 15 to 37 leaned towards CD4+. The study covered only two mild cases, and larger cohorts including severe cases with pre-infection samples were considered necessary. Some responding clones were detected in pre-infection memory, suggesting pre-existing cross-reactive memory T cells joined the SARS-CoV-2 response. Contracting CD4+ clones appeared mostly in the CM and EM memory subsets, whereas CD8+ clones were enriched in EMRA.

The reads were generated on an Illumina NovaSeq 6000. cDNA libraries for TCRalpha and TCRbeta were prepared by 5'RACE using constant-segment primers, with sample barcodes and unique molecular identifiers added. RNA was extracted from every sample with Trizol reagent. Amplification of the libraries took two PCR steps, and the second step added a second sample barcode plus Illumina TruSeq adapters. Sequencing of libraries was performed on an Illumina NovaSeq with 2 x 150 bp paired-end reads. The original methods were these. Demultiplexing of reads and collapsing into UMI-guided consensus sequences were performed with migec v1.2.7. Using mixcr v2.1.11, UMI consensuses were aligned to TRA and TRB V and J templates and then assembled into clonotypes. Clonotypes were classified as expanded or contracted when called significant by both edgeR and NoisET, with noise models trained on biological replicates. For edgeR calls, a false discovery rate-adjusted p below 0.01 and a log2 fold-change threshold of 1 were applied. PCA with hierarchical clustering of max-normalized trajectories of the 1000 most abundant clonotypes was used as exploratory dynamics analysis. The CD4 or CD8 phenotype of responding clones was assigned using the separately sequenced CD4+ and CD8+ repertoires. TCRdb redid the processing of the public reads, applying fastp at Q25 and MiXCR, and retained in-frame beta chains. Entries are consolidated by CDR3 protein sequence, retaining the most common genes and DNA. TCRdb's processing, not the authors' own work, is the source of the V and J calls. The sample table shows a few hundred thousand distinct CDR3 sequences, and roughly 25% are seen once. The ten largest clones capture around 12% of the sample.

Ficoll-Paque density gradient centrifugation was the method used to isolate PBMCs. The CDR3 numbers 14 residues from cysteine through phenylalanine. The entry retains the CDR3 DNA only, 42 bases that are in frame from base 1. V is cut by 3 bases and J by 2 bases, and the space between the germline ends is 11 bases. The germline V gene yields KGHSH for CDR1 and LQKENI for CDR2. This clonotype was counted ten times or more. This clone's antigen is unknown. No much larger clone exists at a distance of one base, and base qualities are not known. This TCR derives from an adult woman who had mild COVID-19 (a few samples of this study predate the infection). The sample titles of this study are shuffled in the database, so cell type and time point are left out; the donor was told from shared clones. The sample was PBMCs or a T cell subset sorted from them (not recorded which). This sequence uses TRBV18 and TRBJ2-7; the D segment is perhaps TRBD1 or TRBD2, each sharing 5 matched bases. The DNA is TGTGCCAGCTCACCGGGGGACGGACCCTACGAGCAGTACTTC. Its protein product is CASSPGDGPYEQYF.